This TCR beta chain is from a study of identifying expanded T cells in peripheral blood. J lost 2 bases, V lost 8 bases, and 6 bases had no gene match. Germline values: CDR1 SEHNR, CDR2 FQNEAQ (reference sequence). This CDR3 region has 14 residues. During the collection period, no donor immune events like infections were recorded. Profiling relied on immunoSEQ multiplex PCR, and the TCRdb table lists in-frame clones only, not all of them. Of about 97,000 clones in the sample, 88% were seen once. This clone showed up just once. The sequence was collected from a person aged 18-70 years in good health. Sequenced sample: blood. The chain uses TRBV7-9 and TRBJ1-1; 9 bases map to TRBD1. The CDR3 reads CASLLTGGNTEAFF. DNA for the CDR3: TGTGCCAGCCTTCTTACAGGGGGCAACACTGAAGCTTTCTTT.